These 3 T cell receptor beta chains were all obtained from the same sample, sequenced in a study. Via MiXCR, TCRdb re-called the 5' RACE reads, giving one row per CDR3 protein. This sample has some 54,000 distinct CDR3 sequences, with more than 15% found just once. What was sequenced was naive CD4+ T cells sorted from blood. The subset is: naive CD4+ T cells, CD4+CD45RA+CD25-. The receptor set was obtained from a female donor with breast cancer.

This clonotype was detected a few times. The rearrangement links TRBV20-1 to TRBJ2-3; 8 bases fit TRBD2. This CDR3 comprises 15 residues. Germline V gene lookup returns CDR1 DFQATT and CDR2 SNEGSKA (reference sequence). The V and J ends lost 6 bases and 8 bases, in that order; junction bases with no gene match: 16. The CDR3 DNA reads as TGCAGTGCCTCCGACAGGACTAGCCCGGAAGGTACGCAGTATTTT. Protein: CSASDRTSPEGTQYF.

This clonotype appeared many times. The chain has TRBV6-1 and TRBJ2-7; D uncertain. This CDR3 has 14 residues. V was cut by 2 bases and J by 3 bases, with 11 bases left in between. The germline gives CDR1 MNHNS, CDR2 SASEGT. As DNA, the CDR3 is TGTGCCAGCAGTGAACAACCGAACAGCTACGAGCAGTACTTC. Its translation: CASSEQPNSYEQYF.

The chain joins TRBV5-1 to TRBJ2-3; 7 bases map to TRBD2. Germline CDR1 reads SGHRS; CDR2 reads YFSETQ. With 4 bases clipped from V and 1 base from J, the junction kept 0 bases outside the gene matches. This CDR3 has 13 amino acids. The CDR3: CASSTSGTDTQYF. The CDR3 DNA follows: TGCGCCAGCAGCACTAGCGGCACAGATACGCAGTATTTT.